The 29 T cell receptor beta chains below all came from one sample that was sequenced in a study of CD8+CD57+ T cells in acquired aplastic anemia (dated by TCRdb to the late 2010s). These reads were obtained on an Illumina HiSeq 2000. TCR beta VDJ combination and CDR3 sequence profiling used genomic DNA as the template. Using fastp at Q25 and MiXCR, TCRdb reprocessed the public reads and kept productive beta chains. Rows are combined by CDR3 protein, so each entry shows the most common genes and DNA. For this sample there are about 42,000 distinct CDR3 sequences; about 65% appear just once. The ten largest clones add up to about 22% of the sample. Sequencing was performed on sorted CD4+, CD8+, or CD8+CD57+ T cells (not recorded which) from PBMCs. The source of these receptors is a human donor in good health, serving as a control.

V and J are TRBV20-1 and TRBJ2-3, with D perhaps given as TRBD1 or TRBD2 (6 bases each). With 1 base removed from V and 5 bases from J, the gap between germline ends came to 13 bases. The CDR3 spans 14 residues. Germline CDR1 reads DFQATT; CDR2 reads SNEGSKA (reference sequence). CDR3 DNA sequence: TGCAGTGCTAGAGCTGGGGGGCTGGGAGATACGCAGTATTTT. Translated, it gives CSARAGGLGDTQYF.

The V and J genes are TRBV9 and TRBJ2-3; TRBD1 aligns across 9 bases. This CDR3 spans 15 amino acids. Germline CDR1 reads SGDLS; CDR2 reads YYNGEE. With 2 bases clipped from V and 4 bases from J, the junction kept 5 bases outside the gene matches. This CDR3 reads CASSVGTGRPDTQYF. The DNA for the CDR3 is TGTGCCAGCAGCGTCGGGACAGGGAGACCAGATACGCAGTATTTT.

For this clonotype: Mismatch with germline at one junction end may stem from a read error. The J gene is TRBJ1-2, the V gene TRBV10-2, with 10 bases identical to TRBD1. Germline assignment: CDR1 WSHSY and CDR2 SAAADI. The CDR3 is 16 amino acids. The CDR3 DNA reads as TGTGCCAGCAGTGGGGACAGGGGTAATTCAAACTATGGCTACACCTTC. This encodes CASSGDRGNSNYGYTF.

This clonotype was seen at least ten times. The J gene is TRBJ1-6, the V gene TRBV4-3; 8 positions match TRBD1. V lost 0 bases and J lost 7; bases outside the gene matches: 8. Germline CDR1 LGHNA, CDR2 YSLEER. CDR3 length: 17 amino acids. CDR3 in amino acids: CASSQDQGAHMNSPLHF. The CDR3 bases are TGCGCCAGCAGCCAAGATCAGGGGGCGCACATGAATTCACCCCTCCACTTT.

This clonotype has just one count. The chain uses TRBV29-1 and TRBJ1-2; D gene ambiguous. Germline V gene lookup returns CDR1 SQVTM and CDR2 ANQGSEA. Trimming left V 1 base short and J 2 bases short, with 8 bases between. There are 13 residues in the CDR3. The CDR3 DNA sequence: TGCAGCGTTGAAGGGCACCGAAACTATGGCTACACCTTC. It specifies CSVEGHRNYGYTF.

V gene TRBV29-1 combines with J gene TRBJ2-7; 7 bases line up with TRBD1. The CDR3 totals 15 residues. J lost 4 bases, V lost 0 bases, and 9 bases had no gene match. Germline CDR1 is SQVTM and CDR2 is ANQGSEA. CDR3 region: CSVEDLRGLQYEQYF. CDR3 sequence (DNA): TGCAGCGTTGAAGATCTAAGGGGGCTCCAATACGAGCAGTACTTC.

By proportion, this clonotype is medium-sized. Compared with germline, one end of the junction differs, possibly owing to a read error. The chain recombines TRBV5-6 with TRBJ1-2, with D perhaps matching TRBD1 (5 bases). CDR1 SGHDT and CDR2 YYEEEE come from the germline V gene. This CDR3 spans 12 amino acids. This CDR3 reads CASSLGAGIPIF. CDR3 nucleotides: TGTGCCAGCAGCTTGGGGGCAGGGATACCAATCTTC.

This clonotype has a count of ten or more. The gene calls are TRBV20-1 and TRBJ2-2; no firm D call. The CDR3 spans 14 residues. Trimming stripped 5 bases from V and 5 bases from J, with 15 bases between. CDR1 DFQATT and CDR2 SNEGSKA come from the germline V gene (reference sequence). CDR3 in DNA: TGCAGTGCTTCGGTTGGGATCTTGACCGGGGAGCTGTTTTTT. The encoded protein is CSASVGILTGELFF.

This chain links TRBV29-1 with TRBJ2-5; 10 bases align to TRBD1. The germline V gene has CDR1 SQVTM and CDR2 ANQGSEA. This CDR3 is 13 amino acids long. The ends lost 4 bases at V and 4 bases at J; junction bases unmatched: 3. The CDR3 region has the DNA TGCAGCGTTGGAAGGACAGGGGGAGAGACCCAGTACTTC. This translates into CSVGRTGGETQYF. The whole variable domain, remainder taken from reference TRBV29-1 and TRBJ2-5, is SAVISQKPSRDICQRGTSLTIQCQVDSQVTMMFWYRQQPGQSLTLIATANQGSEATYESGFVIDKFPISRPNLTFSTLTVSNMSPEDSSIYLCSVGRTGGETQYFGPGTRLLVL.

This CDR3 is CASGQERREKLFF. CDR3 DNA: TGTGCCAGTGGGCAGGAGAGGCGTGAAAAACTGTTTTTT. The chain employs TRBV19 and TRBJ1-4, with unresolved D. CDR3 size: 13 residues. Per germline, CDR1 LNHDA and CDR2 SQIVND (reference sequence). Between the trimmed V and J ends, which lost 8 bases and 7 bases, there was a span of 14 bases.

V and J are TRBV10-1 and TRBJ2-7; 10 bases line up with TRBD1. The CDR3 contains 15 residues. J gave up 3 bases and V 6 bases, and 8 bases lay outside the gene matches. Germline V lookup: CDR1 WNHNN, CDR2 SYGVQD (reference sequence). The CDR3 nucleotides read TGCGCCAGCAGGAAAGACAGGGGGCCGGGCTACGAGCAGTACTTC. This sequence encodes CASRKDRGPGYEQYF.

This chain's CDR3 is CATSPRTGNTEAFF. The CDR3, as DNA: TGTGCCACCAGCCCAAGGACGGGGAACACTGAAGCTTTCTTT. The chain joins TRBV15 to TRBJ1-1; D is unresolved. The CDR3 loop spans 14 amino acids. CDR1 and CDR2 (germline): LNHNV, YYDKDF (reference sequence). Deletions cut 5 bases from V and 1 base from J, with 11 bases between.

This rearrangement joins TRBV27 to TRBJ1-2; 7 nucleotides agree with TRBD1. The CDR3 is 15 amino acids. Trimming took 4 bases from V and 1 from J; bases not matched to a gene: 6. Germline assignment: CDR1 MNHEY and CDR2 SMNVEV (reference sequence). CDR3 nucleotides: TGTGCCAGCAGTTCCATTCGGGACAGTAACTATGGCTACACCTTC. Residues: CASSSIRDSNYGYTF.

This chain uses TRBV20-1 with TRBJ2-7; possibly TRBD1 for D (5 bases). The CDR3 has 15 amino acids. Germline values: CDR1 DFQATT, CDR2 SNEGSKA (reference sequence). Trimming took 0 bases from V and 5 from J, leaving 17 bases between them. This chain's CDR3 is CSARDNSQGRDEQYF. The CDR3 DNA follows: TGCAGTGCTAGAGATAACAGTCAGGGCAGAGACGAGCAGTACTTC.

V usage is TRBV9 and J usage is TRBJ2-5, with 8 positions matching TRBD2. Germline trimming cut 4 bases from V and 3 bases from J; bases unmatched to any gene: 8. The CDR3 runs to 15 residues. Germline CDR1 is SGDLS and CDR2 is YYNGEE. The chain's CDR3 is CASSLSGGTEETQYF. The CDR3 region has the DNA TGTGCCAGCAGCTTAAGCGGGGGTACCGAAGAGACCCAGTACTTC. Full variable domain (outside the CDR3, taken from reference TRBV9 and TRBJ2-5): DSGVTQTPKHLITATGQRVTLRCSPRSGDLSVYWYQQSLDQGLQFLIQYYNGEERAKGNILERFSAQQFPDLHSELNLSSLELGDSALYFCASSLSGGTEETQYFGPGTRLLVL.

By frequency in the sample, this clonotype is medium-sized (0.01 to 0.1%). This chain connects TRBV19 to TRBJ1-5; weak D call: TRBD1 (5 bases). Trimming left V 8 bases short and J 5 bases short, with 19 bases between. Germline CDR1 is LNHDA and CDR2 is SQIVND (reference sequence). The CDR3 has 15 residues. This chain's CDR3 is CASRPRPGQDQPQHF. CDR3 nucleotide sequence: TGTGCCAGTCGCCCCCGTCCGGGGCAAGATCAGCCCCAGCATTTT.

Many counts were recorded for this clonotype. Being one base from a much bigger clone, this may be a read error. The V and J genes are TRBV9 and TRBJ2-7; unclear D gene. The CDR3 totals 14 residues. Germline CDR1 is SGDLS and CDR2 is YYNGEE. The CDR3: CASSVAPETYGQYF. For the CDR3, the DNA is TGTGCCAGCAGCGTAGCCCCGGAGACCTACGGGCAGTACTTC.

The chain employs TRBV11-1 and TRBJ2-2; possible D gene TRBD2, 6 bases. V lost 5 bases to trimming and J lost 3 bases, with 16 bases between them. The CDR3 has 16 amino acids. Germline V lookup: CDR1 SGHAT, CDR2 FQDESV (reference sequence). CDR3 protein: CASSVDVGGYTGELFF. For the CDR3, the DNA is TGTGCCAGCAGCGTAGACGTGGGGGGATACACCGGGGAGCTGTTTTTT.

The gene calls are TRBV7-9 and TRBJ2-7; 7 bases map to TRBD1. The junction had 0 bases not matched to a gene; V was cut back by 1 base and J by 6 bases. Germline V CDR1 and CDR2: SEHNR, FQNEAQ (reference sequence). This CDR3 comprises 12 residues. CDR3 protein: CASSLDRGEQYF. For the CDR3, the DNA is TGTGCCAGCAGCTTAGACAGGGGCGAGCAGTACTTC.

The V gene is TRBV7-2, the J gene TRBJ2-7; the D call may be TRBD1 or TRBD2 (5 bases each). V was cut by 3 bases and J by 2 bases, with 11 bases left in between. This CDR3 spans 14 amino acids. CDR1 is SGHTA, CDR2 FQGNSA, per germline. The CDR3 nucleotides read TGTGCCAGCAGCTTTGGGGACGCAGCCTACGAGCAGTACTTC. Its translation: CASSFGDAAYEQYF. Drawing the rest from reference TRBV7-2 and TRBJ2-7, the complete variable domain is GAGVSQSPSNKVTEKGKDVELRCDPISGHTALYWYRQSLGQGLEFLIYFQGNSAPDKSGLPSDRFSAERTGGSVSTLTIQRTQQEDSAVYLCASSFGDAAYEQYFGPGTRLTVT.

This chain connects TRBV29-1 to TRBJ2-2; D tentatively reads TRBD1 or TRBD2 (5 bases each). CDR1 is SQVTM, CDR2 ANQGSEA, per germline. Trimming took off 5 bases at V and 6 bases at J, with 19 bases between the two ends. This CDR3 has 15 residues. The CDR3 reads CSVSRAGSGPGELFF. CDR3 nucleotide sequence: TGCAGCGTTAGTCGGGCAGGGAGTGGCCCCGGGGAGCTGTTTTTT.

The chain joins TRBV29-1 to TRBJ1-3; D gene unclear. V was clipped by 4 bases and J by 0 bases, with 10 bases between them. Germline V gives CDR1 SQVTM, CDR2 ANQGSEA. The CDR3 runs 14 residues. This CDR3 is CSVGGDTSGNTIYF. The CDR3 DNA sequence: TGCAGCGTTGGGGGAGACACCTCTGGAAACACCATATATTTT.

This clonotype was seen a handful of times. One end of the junction is discordant with germline, which a read error may explain. The rearrangement uses TRBV10-3 and TRBJ2-7; D gene uncertain. The CDR3 spans 12 residues. CDR1 and CDR2 from the germline V gene are ENHRY and SYGVKD. The CDR3, as DNA: TGTGCCAGCAGTGAACAGTCCTACGAGCAGTACTTC. Translation gives CASSEQSYEQYF.

The gene calls are TRBV6-1 and TRBJ2-7; D possibly corresponds to TRBD1 (5 bases). CDR1 MNHNS and CDR2 SASEGT come from the germline V gene. This CDR3 has 13 residues. Trimming cost V 7 bases and J 2 bases, with 12 bases left between them. This CDR3 reads CASIRDRPYEQYF. CDR3 sequence (DNA): TGTGCCAGCATTCGAGACAGACCCTACGAGCAGTACTTC.

This chain uses TRBV19 with TRBJ2-5; 7 bases line up with TRBD1. In germline, CDR1 is LNHDA, CDR2 SQIVND (reference sequence). V was pared by 6 bases and J by 4 bases, with 5 bases of the junction left unmatched. The CDR3 covers 13 residues. The CDR3 here is CASRDRARETQYF. In DNA, the CDR3 is TGTGCCAGTAGAGACAGGGCCCGAGAGACCCAGTACTTC. Full variable domain (rest looked up from reference TRBV19 and TRBJ2-5): DGGITQSPKYLFRKEGQNVTLSCEQNLNHDAMYWYRQDPGQGLRLIYYSQIVNDFQKGDIAEGYSVSREKKESFPLTVTSAQKNPTAFYLCASRDRARETQYFGPGTRLLVL.

This chain joins TRBV15 and TRBJ2-7; D is possibly TRBD2 (6 bases). The V end lost 5 bases, the J end lost 3 bases, and 11 bases lay between the germline ends. This CDR3 comprises 13 residues. Germline CDR1 is LNHNV and CDR2 is YYDKDF (reference sequence). CDR3: CATSPGDDYEQYF. CDR3 coding DNA: TGTGCCACCAGCCCGGGGGACGACTACGAGCAGTACTTC.

The chain joins TRBV10-3 to TRBJ1-2; D remains ambiguous. The V end lost 2 bases, the J end lost 4 bases, and 2 bases lay between the germline ends. Per germline, CDR1 ENHRY and CDR2 SYGVKD. The CDR3 is 11 amino acids. The CDR3 DNA follows: TGTGCCATCAGTGAGAGCTATGGCTACACCTTC. Translation: CAISESYGYTF.

The chain links TRBV7-9 to TRBJ2-1; D is possibly TRBD1 (5 bases). This CDR3 has 13 amino acids. The ends were cut back, 3 bases at V and 5 bases at J, with 8 bases in the middle. Germline V gene lookup returns CDR1 SEHNR and CDR2 FQNEAQ (reference sequence). The CDR3 protein is CASSLAGNNEQFF. As DNA, the CDR3 is TGTGCCAGCAGCTTGGCAGGGAACAATGAGCAGTTCTTC.

CDR3 bases: TGTGCCACCAGTGATCCTACTAGCGGGGGGGCGGACGGGGAGCTGTTTTTT. Protein sequence: CATSDPTSGGADGELFF. The genes are TRBV24-1 and TRBJ2-2; 13 bases agree with TRBD2. Germline V lookup: CDR1 KGHDR, CDR2 SFDVKD. Trimming took 3 bases from V and 7 from J; bases not matched to a gene: 7. The CDR3 runs 17 residues.